In this sample, the clone carrying this T cell receptor beta chain turned up a few times. This sample was taken from a study of shared clonotypes between healthy human individuals. Assay: immunoSEQ multiplex PCR; the TCRdb copy retains only in-frame clones and omits some. The profile shows roughly 1 million clones, approximately 68% of them singletons. This receptor was taken from a young man in good health. Sequenced: memory CD4+ T cells sorted from blood. Subset indicated: CD45RA-negative fraction.

For the CDR3, the DNA is TGTGCCAGTACCAAGGACGGTAATAGCAATCAGCCCCAGCATTTT. Its protein product is CASTKDGNSNQPQHF. V usage is TRBV19 and J usage is TRBJ1-5; D unresolved. This CDR3 contains 15 residues. Trimming pared 7 bases from V and 0 bases from J, leaving 13 bases between. Germline CDR1 reads LNHDA; CDR2 reads SQIVND (reference sequence).